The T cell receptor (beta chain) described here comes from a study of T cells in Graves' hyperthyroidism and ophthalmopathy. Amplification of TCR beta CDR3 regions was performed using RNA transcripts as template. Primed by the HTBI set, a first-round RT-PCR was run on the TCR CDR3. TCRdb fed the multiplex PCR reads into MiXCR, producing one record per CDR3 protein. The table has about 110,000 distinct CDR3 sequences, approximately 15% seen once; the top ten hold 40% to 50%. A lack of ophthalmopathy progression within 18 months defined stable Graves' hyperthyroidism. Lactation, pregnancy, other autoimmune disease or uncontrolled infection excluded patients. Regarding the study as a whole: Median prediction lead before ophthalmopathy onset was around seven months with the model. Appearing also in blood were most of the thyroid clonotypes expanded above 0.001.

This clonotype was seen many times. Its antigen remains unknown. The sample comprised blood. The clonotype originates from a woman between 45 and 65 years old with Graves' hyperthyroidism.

For the CDR3, the DNA is TGTGCCAGCAGTAGGAGCACAGATACGCAGTATTTT. The encoded protein is CASSRSTDTQYF. The chain joins TRBV12-3 or TRBV12-4 to TRBJ2-3, with unresolved D. The V and J ends lost 5 bases and 0 bases respectively, with 3 bases between them. The CDR3 has 12 amino acids.